This T cell receptor (beta chain) comes out of a study of cytotoxic CD8 clonotypes in ibrutinib-treated CLL. Study-wide context: In all, under twelve patients were relapsed/refractory, some 14 were treatment-naive and 17 to 18 were IGHV unmutated.

TCRdb keeps only in-frame clones here, not all; method: immunoSEQ multiplex PCR. The sample carries about 97,000 clones, roughly 80% recorded once. The V and J ends lost 4 bases and 9 bases respectively, with 22 bases between them. Per germline, CDR1 KGHSH and CDR2 LQKENI. The CDR3 covers 17 residues. This receptor was obtained from a human donor with chronic lymphocytic leukemia. The gene calls are TRBV18 and TRBJ1-6, with D unclear. The sequencing used PBMCs, collected after 24 months of ibrutinib treatment. The CDR3 loop is CASSLGVTGRTGSPLHF. CDR3 nucleotides: TGTGCCAGCTCACTTGGGGTCACCGGGAGAACTGGTTCACCCCTCCACTTT. Full variable domain (missing parts from reference TRBV18 and TRBJ1-6): NAGVMQNPRHLVRRRGQEARLRCSPMKGHSHVYWYRQLPEEGLKFMVYLQKENIIDESGMPKERFSAEFPKEGPSILRIQQVVRGDSAAYFCASSLGVTGRTGSPLHFGNGTRLTVT.